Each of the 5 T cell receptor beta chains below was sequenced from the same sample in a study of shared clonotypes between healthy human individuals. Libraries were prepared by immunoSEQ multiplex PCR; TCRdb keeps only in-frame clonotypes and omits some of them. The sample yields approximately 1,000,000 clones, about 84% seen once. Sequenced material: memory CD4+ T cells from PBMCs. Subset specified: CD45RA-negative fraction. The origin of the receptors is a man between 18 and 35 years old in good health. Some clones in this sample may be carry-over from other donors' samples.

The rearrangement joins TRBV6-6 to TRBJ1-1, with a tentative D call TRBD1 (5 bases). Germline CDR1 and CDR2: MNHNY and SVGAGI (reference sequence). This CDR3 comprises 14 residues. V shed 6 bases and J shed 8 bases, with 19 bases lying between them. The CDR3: CASSLLRGGSEAFF. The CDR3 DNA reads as TGTGCCAGCAGCCTTTTACGCGGGGGATCCGAAGCTTTCTTT.

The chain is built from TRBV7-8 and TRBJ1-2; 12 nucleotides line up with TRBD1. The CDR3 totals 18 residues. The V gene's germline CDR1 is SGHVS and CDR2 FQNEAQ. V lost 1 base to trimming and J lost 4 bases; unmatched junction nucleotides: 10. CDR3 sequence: CASSLGSRDRGQVYGYTF. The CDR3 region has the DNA TGTGCCAGCAGCTTAGGTTCTAGGGACAGGGGGCAAGTCTATGGCTACACCTTC. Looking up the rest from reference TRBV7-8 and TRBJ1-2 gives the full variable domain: GAGVSQSPRYKVAKRGQDVALRCDPISGHVSLFWYQQALGQGPEFLTYFQNEAQLDKSGLPSDRFFAERPEGSVSTLKIQRTQQEDSAVYLCASSLGSRDRGQVYGYTFGSGTRLTVV.

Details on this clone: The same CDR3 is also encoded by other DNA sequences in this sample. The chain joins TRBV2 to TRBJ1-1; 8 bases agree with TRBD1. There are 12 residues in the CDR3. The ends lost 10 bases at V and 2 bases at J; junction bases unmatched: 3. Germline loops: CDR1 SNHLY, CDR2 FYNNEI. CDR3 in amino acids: CAIGQGNTEAFF. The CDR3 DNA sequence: TGTGCCATAGGACAGGGCAACACTGAAGCTTTCTTT.

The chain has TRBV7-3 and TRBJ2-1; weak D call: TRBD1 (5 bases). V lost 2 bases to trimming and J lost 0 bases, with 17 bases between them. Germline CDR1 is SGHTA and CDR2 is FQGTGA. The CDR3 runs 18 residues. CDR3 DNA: TGTGCCAGCAGCTTAGCAGCAAGGGGCGGAAGCTCCTACAATGAGCAGTTCTTC. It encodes CASSLAARGGSSYNEQFF.

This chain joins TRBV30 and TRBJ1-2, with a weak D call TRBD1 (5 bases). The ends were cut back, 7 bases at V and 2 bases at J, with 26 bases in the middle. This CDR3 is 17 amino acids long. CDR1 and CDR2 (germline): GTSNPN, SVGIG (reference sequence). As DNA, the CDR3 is TGTGCCTCAATCTCCGGGACCGGCCGTGCGGGGAACTATGGCTACACCTTC. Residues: CASISGTGRAGNYGYTF.